One T cell receptor beta chain is described in this entry. The antigen is unknown. The CDR3 contains 15 residues. The V end lost 3 bases, the J end lost 13 bases, and 24 bases lay between the germline ends. Carried by the TCR beta cDNA libraries were unique molecular identifiers. TCRdb used MiXCR to reprocess the PCR reads, holding one entry per CDR3 protein. The sample consists of over 150,000 distinct CDR3 sequences, roughly 30% of them appearing once. The data were obtained in a study of post-analysis software for immune sequencing data. Broader study findings: There were a few TRBV segments more frequent in patients than controls, and TRBV5-6, TRBV5-1 and TRBV20-1 were among them.

The TCR comes from a girl aged 5 to 17 with multiple sclerosis. This chain connects TRBV12-3 or TRBV12-4 to TRBJ2-5, with D unclear. Specimen: blood. The CDR3: CASSFAGSSPYERYF. The CDR3 DNA reads as TGTGCCAGCAGTTTCGCAGGTTCAAGCCCCTACGAGCGGTACTTC.